This T cell receptor (beta chain) was found in a study of blood T cell repertoires in COVID-19. The CDR3 spans 13 residues. Deletions cut 7 bases from V and 0 bases from J, with 12 bases between. CDR1 SQVTM and CDR2 ANQGSEA come from the germline V gene. Only in-frame clones appear in the TCRdb table, and some are missing; sequencing was by immunoSEQ multiplex PCR. The sample holds some 120,000 clones; 65% to 90% are singletons and the top ten take roughly a quarter. The chain combines TRBV29-1 with TRBJ1-1; a weak D match, TRBD1 (6 bases). Material for sequencing was peripheral blood. The TCR sequence derives from a woman of 80 years or more with acute or convalescent COVID-19. CDR3 DNA sequence: TGCAGCGCCCGGACAGATTTGAACACTGAAGCTTTCTTT. The encoded protein is CSARTDLNTEAFF.